This T cell receptor beta chain appears in the sequencing data of a study of blood T cell repertoires in COVID-19. Study-wide background: The samples span acute and convalescent COVID-19 from the United States, Italy and Spain.

The CDR3 length is 15 residues. Germline lookup yields CDR1 SGHTA and CDR2 FQGNSA. V lost 1 base, J lost 6 bases, and 6 bases stayed unmatched. Repertoires were generated with immunoSEQ multiplex PCR, while TCRdb's copy carries only in-frame clones and drops some. The sample holds approximately 210,000 clones, approximately 77% seen once. The chain joins TRBV7-2 to TRBJ2-3; 8 positions match TRBD1. The sequenced sample was peripheral blood. This receptor was obtained from a woman of 80 years or more with acute or convalescent COVID-19. The CDR3 region has the DNA TGTGCCAGCAGCTTAGTCCAGGGGGCAGGTGATACGCAGTATTTT. This sequence encodes CASSLVQGAGDTQYF.